One and the same sample provided the 22 T cell receptor beta chains below, sequenced in a study of blood T cell repertoires in COVID-19. Libraries were prepared by immunoSEQ multiplex PCR; TCRdb keeps only in-frame clonotypes and omits some of them. The data show 100,000 to 150,000 clones, with around nine tenths seen just once and approximately 8.1% held by the top ten. The material sequenced was peripheral blood. Source of these receptors: a man between 45 and 60 years old with acute or convalescent COVID-19.

The CDR3 reads CASSPGPGNTIYF. In DNA form, the CDR3 reads TGTGCCAGCAGCCCAGGGCCAGGAAACACCATATATTTT. The V and J genes are TRBV3-1 (or the pseudogene TRBV3-2) and TRBJ1-3; D is perhaps TRBD1 (5 bases). Germline CDR1 LGHDT, CDR2 YNNKEL (reference sequence). This CDR3 has 13 residues. The V end was cut by 4 bases, the J end by 4 bases, with 8 bases between.

This chain connects TRBV5-1 to TRBJ2-2; TRBD2 agrees at 14 bases. CDR3 size: 18 residues. In germline, CDR1 is SGHRS, CDR2 YFSETQ. Unmatched junction bases numbered 8, after V lost 4 bases and J lost 3 bases. The CDR3 reads CASSPRLAGGADTGELFF. Here the CDR3 DNA reads TGCGCCAGCAGCCCAAGACTAGCGGGAGGGGCCGACACCGGGGAGCTGTTTTTT.

The chain is built from TRBV6-2 or TRBV6-3 and TRBJ1-1; unclear D gene. CDR3 length: 15 residues. The ends were cut back, 4 bases at V and 2 bases at J, with 14 bases in the middle. The germline V gene encodes CDR1 MNHEY and CDR2 SVGEGT. This CDR3 is CASSSGGKFNTEAFF. CDR3 DNA: TGTGCCAGCAGTTCGGGAGGGAAGTTCAACACTGAAGCTTTCTTT.

The chain combines TRBV11-2 with TRBJ2-1; D gene uncertain. V lost 3 bases and J lost 0, with 6 bases in between. Germline CDR1 SGHAT, CDR2 FQNNGV. There are 14 residues in the CDR3. The CDR3 loop is CASSFLSSYNEQFF. The CDR3 DNA reads TGTGCCAGCAGCTTCTTGAGCTCCTACAATGAGCAGTTCTTC.

The chain is built from TRBV15 and TRBJ2-2; D is perhaps TRBD1 (5 bases). With 8 bases removed from V and 0 bases from J, the gap between germline ends came to 7 bases. Looked up from germline, CDR1 is LNHNV and CDR2 is YYDKDF (reference sequence). The CDR3 length is 13 residues. CDR3 in amino acids: CATGAANTGELFF. CDR3 in DNA: TGTGCCACCGGGGCGGCGAACACCGGGGAGCTGTTTTTT.

The chain joins TRBV6-2 or TRBV6-3 to TRBJ1-4; 7 bases fit TRBD1. The J segment lost 5 bases and the V segment lost 2 bases, leaving 5 bases of the junction unmatched. The germline gives CDR1 MNHEY, CDR2 SVGEGT. This CDR3 contains 15 residues. CDR3 coding DNA: TGTGCCAGCAGTTACGAGGGACAGCACAATGAAAAACTGTTTTTT. Protein: CASSYEGQHNEKLFF.

The rearrangement joins TRBV27 to TRBJ1-2; D ambiguous. The CDR3 extends over 14 amino acids. Trimming stripped 6 bases from V and 8 bases from J, with 19 bases between. Germline CDR1 MNHEY, CDR2 SMNVEV (reference sequence). The chain's CDR3 is CASSNPPEVRGYTF. CDR3 sequence (DNA): TGTGCCAGCAGCAACCCCCCCGAGGTTAGGGGCTACACCTTC.

In this sample, this clone turned up once. The CDR3 here is CASRLRDRDNQPQHF. The CDR3, as DNA: TGTGCCAGCAGGCTGAGGGACAGGGACAATCAGCCCCAGCATTTT. The chain uses TRBV28 and TRBJ1-5, with TRBD1 matching 9 bases. Germline CDR1 reads MDHEN; CDR2 reads SYDVKM. Germline trimming cut 6 bases from V and 3 bases from J; bases unmatched to any gene: 6. CDR3 length equals 15 residues.

A single count supports this clone. The chain couples TRBV7-2 to TRBJ2-2; maybe TRBD1 (5 bases). The CDR3 has 15 amino acids. Trimming pared 5 bases from V and 7 bases from J, leaving 17 bases between. Germline V lookup: CDR1 SGHTA, CDR2 FQGNSA. The CDR3 loop reads CASSPKGFLIGELFF. CDR3 coding DNA: TGTGCCAGCAGCCCGAAGGGGTTTCTCATCGGGGAGCTGTTTTTT.

This chain connects TRBV7-8 to TRBJ1-5; D uncertain. The V end was cut by 5 bases, the J end by 7 bases, with 12 bases between. The CDR3 runs to 13 residues. CDR1 and CDR2 from the germline V gene are SGHVS and FQNEAQ. This CDR3 is CASSHLREQPQHF. The CDR3 nucleotides are TGTGCCAGCAGCCACTTGAGGGAGCAGCCCCAGCATTTT.

In DNA, the CDR3 is TGTGCCAGCAGGTTGACAGTTTATAGCAATCAGCCCCAGCATTTT. Amino acid sequence: CASRLTVYSNQPQHF. The V gene is TRBV5-5, the J gene TRBJ1-5; maybe TRBD1 (5 bases). V lost 5 bases and J lost 0, with 12 bases in between. The CDR3 has 15 residues. Germline CDR1 reads SGHKS; CDR2 reads YYEKEE (reference sequence).

The chain uses TRBV6-1 and TRBJ1-6; 9 bases match TRBD1. Trimming cost V 3 bases and J 5 bases; bases outside gene matches: 8. The CDR3 runs 17 residues. Per germline, CDR1 MNHNS and CDR2 SASEGT. The CDR3 bases are TGTGCCAGCAGTGAGACCGTCGGGACAGGGAATAATTCACCCCTCCACTTT. Translated: CASSETVGTGNNSPLHF.

V and J are TRBV24-1 and TRBJ2-3; maybe TRBD2 (5 bases). Trimming pared 9 bases from V and 2 bases from J, leaving 20 bases between. Germline values: CDR1 KGHDR, CDR2 SFDVKD. The CDR3 has 16 amino acids. In DNA form, the CDR3 reads TGTGCCACCGGTGGAAATGGACCCGGGGACACAGATACGCAGTATTTT. As protein: CATGGNGPGDTDTQYF.

In DNA form, the CDR3 reads TGCGCCAGCAGTGGGCCTGACTCTGGAAACACCATATATTTT. Its protein is CASSGPDSGNTIYF. The J gene is TRBJ1-3, the V gene TRBV10-1, with D unclear. The CDR3 runs to 14 residues. Trimming cost V 4 bases and J 0 bases, with 7 bases left between them. Germline-derived CDR1 and CDR2 are WNHNN and SYGVQD (reference sequence).

This sequence joins TRBV2 and TRBJ2-3; TRBD1 might be the D (5 bases). Trimming shortened V by 4 bases and J by 4 bases, and 9 bases separated the two germline ends. The CDR3 runs 13 residues. In germline, CDR1 is SNHLY, CDR2 FYNNEI. CDR3 loop: CASSGRVADTQYF. The DNA for the CDR3 is TGTGCCAGCAGTGGCAGGGTAGCAGATACGCAGTATTTT.

This clone was recorded only once. This chain joins TRBV5-5 and TRBJ1-2; 7 nucleotides match TRBD1. The CDR3 is 13 amino acids. Germline V CDR1 and CDR2: SGHKS, YYEKEE (reference sequence). V lost 4 bases, J lost 4 bases, and 4 bases stayed unmatched. The CDR3 bases are TGTGCCAGCAGCCGGGACAGCGGCTATGGCTACACCTTC. It specifies CASSRDSGYGYTF.

This chain links TRBV7-9 with TRBJ2-1, with 10 nucleotides matching TRBD2. This CDR3 has 15 amino acids. Germline V lookup: CDR1 SEHNR, CDR2 FQNEAQ (reference sequence). V lost 2 bases, J lost 7 bases, and 5 bases stayed unmatched. CDR3 loop: CASSLLAGAGNEQFF. In DNA, the CDR3 is TGTGCCAGCAGCTTACTAGCGGGAGCTGGGAATGAGCAGTTCTTC.

CDR3 coding DNA: TGTGCCAGCGGAAGTCCTAGCTCCTATAATTCACCCCTCCACTTT. Residues: CASGSPSSYNSPLHF. V gene TRBV6-6 combines with J gene TRBJ1-6; D call uncertain. Germline assignment: CDR1 MNHNY and CDR2 SVGAGI (reference sequence). V lost 8 bases and J lost 0, with 11 bases in between. The CDR3 is made up of 15 amino acids.

The CDR3 bases are TGTGCCAGCAGCAAGGCGGGGGACCCCCCTCCAGTTGAGCAGTTCTTC. It encodes CASSKAGDPPPVEQFF. The chain couples TRBV7-9 to TRBJ2-1; 7 positions match TRBD2. The CDR3 has 16 amino acids. The V segment lost 5 bases and the J segment 9 bases; nucleotides outside the gene matches: 16. Germline V gives CDR1 SEHNR, CDR2 FQNEAQ (reference sequence).

The CDR3 sequence: CASSRRLDSPLHF. The CDR3 region has the DNA TGTGCCAGCAGCCGCCGACTCGATTCACCCCTCCACTTT. The genes are TRBV6-6 and TRBJ1-6; D is ambiguous. CDR1 is MNHNY and CDR2 is SVGAGI in the germline V gene (reference sequence). This CDR3 region has 13 residues. V lost 6 bases and J lost 8, with 11 bases in between.

This chain's CDR3 is CSASLGLANTQYF. The CDR3 bases are TGCAGTGCTAGTCTTGGACTAGCAAATACGCAGTATTTT. The chain links TRBV20-1 to TRBJ2-3; 8 nucleotides line up with TRBD2. J was trimmed by 7 bases and V by 3 bases; bases with no gene match: 6. Germline V lookup: CDR1 DFQATT, CDR2 SNEGSKA (reference sequence). The CDR3 has 13 amino acids.

This chain joins TRBV6-5 and TRBJ2-1; tentative D call: TRBD2 (6 bases). Germline CDR1 MNHEY, CDR2 SVGAGI. V lost 0 bases to trimming and J lost 7 bases, with 10 bases between them. The CDR3 is 14 amino acids. The CDR3 region has the DNA TGTGCCAGCAGTTACTCCGGAGGGAGGAATGAGCAGTTCTTC. It specifies CASSYSGGRNEQFF.